The 29 T cell receptor beta chains below come from one sample, sequenced in a study of OX40 agonist ivuxolimab in advanced cancers. TCRdb keeps only in-frame clones here, not all; method: immunoSEQ multiplex PCR. The table includes fewer than 85,000 clones, about 86% detected once. The sequencing here drew on CD4+ or CD8+ T cells sorted from blood, taken in a trial of the OX40 agonist ivuxolimab. These receptors were collected from an adult with an advanced solid tumor such as melanoma, head and neck, liver or kidney cancer.

The chain combines TRBV11-3 with TRBJ1-5, with a weak D call TRBD1 (6 bases). Between the trimmed V and J ends, which lost 3 bases and 0 bases, there was a span of 18 bases. The CDR3 runs 18 residues. The germline CDR1 and CDR2 sequences are SGHNT and YENEEA. In DNA form, the CDR3 reads TGTGCCAGCAGCTTTTCCCTACGGGGGCGGTGTAGCAATCAGCCCCAGCATTTT. Its protein is CASSFSLRGRCSNQPQHF.

This chain uses TRBV19 with TRBJ1-5; 8 nucleotides line up with TRBD1. The CDR3 consists of 15 residues. V shed 6 bases and J 4 bases; nucleotides not matched to a gene: 8. Germline CDR1 LNHDA, CDR2 SQIVND (reference sequence). The CDR3: CASSPGGAKNQPQHF. CDR3 bases: TGTGCCAGTAGCCCAGGGGGCGCGAAGAATCAGCCCCAGCATTTT.

This CDR3 reads CASSFRSLGAFF. CDR3 in DNA: TGTGCCAGCAGTTTTCGATCCCTAGGGGCTTTCTTT. The V and J genes are TRBV28 and TRBJ1-1; D gene ambiguous. V lost 3 bases, J lost 11 bases, and 13 bases lay in between. The CDR3 consists of 12 residues. Per the germline V gene, CDR1 is MDHEN and CDR2 is SYDVKM.

With regard to this clone: The sample holds other DNA sequences that translate to the same CDR3. The rearrangement uses TRBV5-1 and TRBJ1-5; D might be TRBD1 (5 bases). CDR1 and CDR2 (germline): SGHRS, YFSETQ. The CDR3 totals 13 residues. V shed 3 bases and J shed 1 base, with 5 bases lying between them. In DNA, the CDR3 is TGCGCCAGCAGCTGGGACAGCAATCAGCCCCAGCATTTT. This translates into CASSWDSNQPQHF.

The J gene is TRBJ1-1, the V gene TRBV6-1, with TRBD1 as a possible D gene (6 bases). Germline CDR1 and CDR2: MNHNS and SASEGT. The CDR3 is 15 residues long. Trimming cost V 6 bases and J 0 bases, with 14 bases left between them. This CDR3 is CASRKKQGLNTEAFF. As DNA, the CDR3 is TGTGCCAGCAGGAAGAAACAGGGTCTGAACACTGAAGCTTTCTTT.

The chain employs TRBV10-3 and TRBJ1-1; TRBD1 is a possible D gene (5 bases). CDR1 ENHRY and CDR2 SYGVKD come from the germline V gene. CDR3 length: 14 amino acids. The V and J ends lost 6 bases and 1 base respectively, with 12 bases between them. The CDR3 DNA sequence: TGTGCCATCAGCTTAACAGGACCGAACACTGAAGCTTTCTTT. This sequence encodes CAISLTGPNTEAFF.

The rearrangement links TRBV27 to TRBJ2-6, with unresolved D. V shed 3 bases and J shed 0 bases, with 12 bases lying between them. Germline assignment: CDR1 MNHEY and CDR2 SMNVEV (reference sequence). The CDR3 runs to 17 residues. The CDR3 nucleotides are TGTGCCAGCAGTTTCACACCAGTAACCTCTGGGGCCAACGTCCTGACTTTC. Translation: CASSFTPVTSGANVLTF.

V usage is TRBV4-2 and J usage is TRBJ2-1, with D tentatively TRBD2 (6 bases). Per germline, CDR1 LGHNA and CDR2 YNFKEQ. V shed 2 bases and J shed 0 bases, with 17 bases lying between them. There are 18 residues in the CDR3. The CDR3 here is CASSQPQAIGGSYNEQFF. The CDR3 DNA reads as TGTGCCAGCAGCCAACCCCAAGCTATCGGGGGCTCCTACAATGAGCAGTTCTTC.

Only one count was recorded for this clone. V is TRBV19 and J is TRBJ1-1; TRBD1 is a possible D gene (6 bases). Germline V CDR1 and CDR2: LNHDA, SQIVND (reference sequence). The CDR3 runs 14 residues. V was clipped by 6 bases and J by 4 bases, with 15 bases between them. The CDR3 DNA is TGTGCCAGTAGCCAACAGGGCCAGGCCACTGAAGCTTTCTTT. This translates into CASSQQGQATEAFF.

A few counts support this clone. The J gene is TRBJ2-2, the V gene TRBV10-3; TRBD1 matches 8 bases. This CDR3 comprises 14 residues. The germline CDR1 and CDR2 sequences are ENHRY and SYGVKD. V gave up 3 bases and J gave up 3 bases; unmatched junction bases: 0. The CDR3 region is CAISEQGDTGELFF. The CDR3, as DNA: TGTGCCATCAGTGAACAGGGGGACACCGGGGAGCTGTTTTTT.

The J gene is TRBJ2-1, the V gene TRBV6-5, with a tentative D call TRBD1 (5 bases). The CDR3 sequence is 14 residues long. The ends were cut back, 5 bases at V and 4 bases at J, with 12 bases in the middle. Germline V gene lookup returns CDR1 MNHEY and CDR2 SVGAGI. CDR3 in DNA: TGTGCCAGCAGTAAAGGGGCGTTGTACAATGAGCAGTTCTTC. Encoded protein: CASSKGALYNEQFF.

This clone was observed a single time. V gene TRBV30 combines with J gene TRBJ1-1, with D possibly being TRBD1 (5 bases). Germline CDR1 GTSNPN, CDR2 SVGIG (reference sequence). This CDR3 spans 20 amino acids. Trimming stripped 0 bases from V and 4 bases from J, with 30 bases between. CDR3 nucleotide sequence: TGTGCCTGGAGTGTTAATACCCCTCCCCTCAGGGAAATAAGGGGCACTGAAGCTTTCTTT. Translated: CAWSVNTPPLREIRGTEAFF.

The chain has TRBV7-3 and TRBJ2-1; D is undetermined. The CDR3 sequence is 11 residues long. V gave up 9 bases and J gave up 4 bases, with 7 bases separating them. CDR1 is SGHTA and CDR2 is FQGTGA in the germline V gene. The CDR3 sequence is CASGGYNEQFF. The DNA for the CDR3 is TGTGCCAGTGGTGGGTACAATGAGCAGTTCTTC.

V usage is TRBV6-1 and J usage is TRBJ1-6; 10 bases map to TRBD1. The CDR3 spans 15 residues. CDR1 MNHNS and CDR2 SASEGT come from the germline V gene. Germline trimming cut 10 bases from V and 7 bases from J; bases unmatched to any gene: 10. The DNA of the CDR3 is TGTGCCACCACGCTCGGGACAGGGGCCAATTCACCCCTCCACTTT. It encodes CATTLGTGANSPLHF.

This chain links TRBV6-1 with TRBJ1-4; D call uncertain. Per germline, CDR1 MNHNS and CDR2 SASEGT. The CDR3 length is 15 residues. Deletions cut 2 bases from V and 5 bases from J, with 12 bases between. The CDR3 region is CASSELTHTNEKLFF. CDR3 DNA sequence: TGTGCCAGCAGTGAACTTACCCACACGAATGAAAAACTGTTTTTT.

The chain joins TRBV4-1 to TRBJ1-2; no reliable D call. The V end was cut by 1 base, the J end by 8 bases, with 17 bases between. Germline V gives CDR1 MGHRA, CDR2 YSYEKL. CDR3 length: 15 amino acids. The CDR3 region has the DNA TGCGCCAGCAGCCAAGTTGCCAGGCTGACGAGAGGCTACACCTTC. Its translation is CASSQVARLTRGYTF.

The CDR3 nucleotides are TGTGCCAGCAGCGCAGGGGCGCCGTATAATTCACCCCTCCACTTT. Amino acid sequence: CASSAGAPYNSPLHF. The chain recombines TRBV5-6 with TRBJ1-6; possibly TRBD1 for D (6 bases). This CDR3 is 15 amino acids long. Looked up from germline, CDR1 is SGHDT and CDR2 is YYEEEE. Trimming removed 4 bases from V and 4 bases from J, with 12 bases in between.

This chain connects TRBV5-1 to TRBJ1-1, with D hard to call. The germline CDR1 and CDR2 sequences are SGHRS and YFSETQ. The CDR3 contains 15 residues. The germline V and J ends were trimmed by 4 bases and 1 base, with 14 bases remaining between them. The CDR3 region is CASSPLMTENTEAFF. In nucleotides, the CDR3 is TGCGCCAGCAGCCCACTGATGACCGAGAACACTGAAGCTTTCTTT.

This clone appeared a single time. CDR3 in DNA: TGTGCCAGCAGCCCGGGACTAGCGTTCTACGAGCAGTACTTC. Protein product: CASSPGLAFYEQYF. V and J are TRBV6-5 and TRBJ2-7, with 10 bases aligning to TRBD2. The CDR3 runs 14 residues. Germline V gene data show CDR1 as MNHEY and CDR2 as SVGAGI. V was pared by 6 bases and J by 3 bases, with 5 bases of the junction left unmatched.

The V gene is TRBV30, the J gene TRBJ2-7, with TRBD1 identical over 11 bases. This CDR3 comprises 15 residues. The germline V gene has CDR1 GTSNPN and CDR2 SVGIG (reference sequence). The J segment lost 6 bases and the V segment lost 2 bases, leaving 9 bases of the junction unmatched. CDR3 loop: CAWSHRRGTGGEQYF. In nucleotides, the CDR3 is TGTGCCTGGAGTCACCGGAGGGGGACAGGGGGCGAGCAGTACTTC.

This clone came up many times. V is TRBV6-1 and J is TRBJ1-6; weak D call: TRBD1 (6 bases). With 4 bases removed from V and 7 bases from J, the gap between germline ends came to 17 bases. The CDR3 covers 16 residues. Germline V gene lookup returns CDR1 MNHNS and CDR2 SASEGT. The DNA for the CDR3 is TGTGCCAGCAGTGTTATGGGGGCTAATCGGAATTCACCCCTCCACTTT. The encoded protein is CASSVMGANRNSPLHF.

A few counts support this clone. The chain carries TRBV21-1 and TRBJ1-5. TRBV21-1 is shown as a pseudogene. The CDR3 loop spans 16 amino acids. The CDR3 nucleotides read TGTGCCAGCAGCAAAGAAGTACTGGGGACCAATCAGCCCCAGCATTTT. Translating gives CASSKEVLGTNQPQHF.

The V gene is TRBV11-2, the J gene TRBJ2-3; D is possibly TRBD2 (6 bases). Trimming shortened V by 4 bases and J by 3 bases, and 20 bases separated the two germline ends. CDR1 SGHAT and CDR2 FQNNGV come from the germline V gene. CDR3 size: 17 residues. CDR3 nucleotide sequence: TGTGCCAGCAGCTCCGGGAAAGGGGAGGTTGGGACAGATACGCAGTATTTT. This sequence encodes CASSSGKGEVGTDTQYF.

The chain employs TRBV4-2 and TRBJ1-1; 7 bases fit TRBD1. Trimming took 0 bases from V and 0 from J; bases not matched to a gene: 7. This CDR3 has 17 amino acids. Germline V gene lookup returns CDR1 LGHNA and CDR2 YNFKEQ. The CDR3 region is CASSQDIRGQMNTEAFF. DNA of the CDR3: TGTGCCAGCAGCCAAGATATTAGGGGGCAGATGAACACTGAAGCTTTCTTT.

The V and J genes are TRBV30 and TRBJ1-6; D unresolved. Germline lookup yields CDR1 GTSNPN and CDR2 SVGIG (reference sequence). The CDR3 loop spans 14 amino acids. V was cut by 7 bases and J by 0 bases, with 10 bases left in between. CDR3 sequence (DNA): TGTGCCTCTTCCCAGAGCTCCTATAATTCACCCCTCCACTTT. Translated, it gives CASSQSSYNSPLHF. Complete variable domain (other parts from reference TRBV30 and TRBJ1-6): SQTIHQWPATLVQPVGSPLSLECTVEGTSNPNLYWYRQAAGRGLQLLFYSVGIGQISSEVPQNLSASRPQDRQFILSSKKLLLSDSGFYLCASSQSSYNSPLHFGNGTRLTVT.

The chain combines TRBV5-4 with TRBJ1-4; D perhaps matches TRBD1 (5 bases). In germline, CDR1 is SGHNT, CDR2 YYREEE (reference sequence). Trimming cost V 5 bases and J 5 bases, with 16 bases left between them. The CDR3 totals 15 residues. CDR3 amino acids: CASSNLGAVNEKLFF. The CDR3 nucleotides read TGTGCCAGCAGTAACCTAGGGGCAGTCAATGAAAAACTGTTTTTT. Complete variable domain (other parts from reference TRBV5-4 and TRBJ1-4): ETGVTQSPTHLIKTRGQQVTLRCSSQSGHNTVSWYQQALGQGPQFIFQYYREEENGRGNFPPRFSGLQFPNYSSELNVNALELDDSALYLCASSNLGAVNEKLFFGSGTQLSVL.

In nucleotides, the CDR3 is TGTGCCAGTAGGCCTAACAGGGGGCGCGGGAATGAGCAGTTCTTC. Its translation: CASRPNRGRGNEQFF. This rearrangement joins TRBV19 to TRBJ2-1, with TRBD1 matching 9 bases. The CDR3 has 15 residues. The germline gives CDR1 LNHDA, CDR2 SQIVND (reference sequence). Unmatched junction bases numbered 10, after V lost 6 bases and J lost 7 bases.

Comments on this clone: At one boundary the junction diverges from the germline segment, which might be a read error. J is TRBJ1-2 and V is TRBV5-4; D is ambiguous. Germline loops: CDR1 SGHNT, CDR2 YYREEE (reference sequence). This CDR3 is 16 amino acids long. As DNA, the CDR3 is TGCGCCAGCAGCCAAGATTTCGGGCAGAAAAACTATGGCTACACCTTC. It is translated as CASSQDFGQKNYGYTF.

The V and J genes are TRBV7-6 and TRBJ2-7; 9 bases are shared with TRBD2. This CDR3 spans 16 amino acids. J gave up 3 bases and V 5 bases, and 11 bases lay outside the gene matches. Looked up from germline, CDR1 is SGHVS and CDR2 is FNYEAQ. CDR3 sequence reads: CASSPLGGGGDYEQYF. DNA of the CDR3: TGTGCCAGCAGCCCCCTAGGGGGCGGGGGGGACTACGAGCAGTACTTC.